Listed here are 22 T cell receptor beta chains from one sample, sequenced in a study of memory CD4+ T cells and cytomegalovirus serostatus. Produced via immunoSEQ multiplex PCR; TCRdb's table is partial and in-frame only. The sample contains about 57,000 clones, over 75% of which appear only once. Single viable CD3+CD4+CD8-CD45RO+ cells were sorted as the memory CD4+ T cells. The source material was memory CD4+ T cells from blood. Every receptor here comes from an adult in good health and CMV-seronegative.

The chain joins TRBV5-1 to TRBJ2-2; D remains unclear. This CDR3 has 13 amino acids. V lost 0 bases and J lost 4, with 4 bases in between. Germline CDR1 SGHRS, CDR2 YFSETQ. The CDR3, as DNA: TGCGCCAGCAGCTTGGTTGTCACCGGGGAGCTGTTTTTT. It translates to CASSLVVTGELFF.

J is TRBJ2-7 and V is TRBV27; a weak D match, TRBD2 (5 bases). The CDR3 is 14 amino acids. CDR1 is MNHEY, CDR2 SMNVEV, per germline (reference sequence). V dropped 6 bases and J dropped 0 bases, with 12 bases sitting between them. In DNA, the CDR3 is TGTGCCAGCAGAAGAGGGTGGAGCTCCTACGAGCAGTACTTC. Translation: CASRRGWSSYEQYF.

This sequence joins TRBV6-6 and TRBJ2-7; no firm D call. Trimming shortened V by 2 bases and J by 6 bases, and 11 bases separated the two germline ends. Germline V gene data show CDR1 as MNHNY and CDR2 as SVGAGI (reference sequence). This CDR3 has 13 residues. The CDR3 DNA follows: TGTGCCAGCAGTTACATCGAGCCGTCCGAGCAGTACTTC. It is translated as CASSYIEPSEQYF.

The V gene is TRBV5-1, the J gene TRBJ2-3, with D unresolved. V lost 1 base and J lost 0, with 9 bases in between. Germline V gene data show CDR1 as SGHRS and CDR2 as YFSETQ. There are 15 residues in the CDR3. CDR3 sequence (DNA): TGCGCCAGCAGCTTGTGGGCACAAAGCACAGATACGCAGTATTTT. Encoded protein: CASSLWAQSTDTQYF.

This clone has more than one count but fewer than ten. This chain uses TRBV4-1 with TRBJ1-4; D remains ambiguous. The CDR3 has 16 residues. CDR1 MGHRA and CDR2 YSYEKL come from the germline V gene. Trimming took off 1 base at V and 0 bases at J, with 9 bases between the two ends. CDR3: CASSQGFSSTNEKLFF. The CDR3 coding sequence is TGCGCCAGCAGCCAAGGATTTTCCTCAACTAATGAAAAACTGTTTTTT.

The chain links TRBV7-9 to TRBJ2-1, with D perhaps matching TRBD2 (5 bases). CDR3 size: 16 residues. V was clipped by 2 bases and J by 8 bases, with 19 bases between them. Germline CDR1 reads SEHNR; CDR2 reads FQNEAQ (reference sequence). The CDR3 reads CASSLRRVSSGDEQFF. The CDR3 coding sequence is TGTGCCAGCAGCTTAAGGCGGGTTAGCAGCGGCGATGAGCAGTTCTTC.

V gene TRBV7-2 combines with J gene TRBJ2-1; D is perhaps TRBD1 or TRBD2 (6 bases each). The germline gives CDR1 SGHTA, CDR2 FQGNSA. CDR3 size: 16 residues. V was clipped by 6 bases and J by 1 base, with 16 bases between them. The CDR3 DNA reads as TGTGCCAGCAGTAACCCTGGGGGGCCGTCCTACAATGAGCAGTTCTTC. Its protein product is CASSNPGGPSYNEQFF. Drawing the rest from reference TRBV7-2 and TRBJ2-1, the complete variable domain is GAGVSQSPSNKVTEKGKDVELRCDPISGHTALYWYRQSLGQGLEFLIYFQGNSAPDKSGLPSDRFSAERTGGSVSTLTIQRTQQEDSAVYLCASSNPGGPSYNEQFFGPGTRLTVL.

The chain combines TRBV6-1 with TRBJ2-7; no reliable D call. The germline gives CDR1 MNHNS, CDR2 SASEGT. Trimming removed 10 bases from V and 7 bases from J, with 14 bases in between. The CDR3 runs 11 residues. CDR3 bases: TGTGCCATAGAGAGAATGCGGGAGCAGTACTTC. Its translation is CAIERMREQYF.

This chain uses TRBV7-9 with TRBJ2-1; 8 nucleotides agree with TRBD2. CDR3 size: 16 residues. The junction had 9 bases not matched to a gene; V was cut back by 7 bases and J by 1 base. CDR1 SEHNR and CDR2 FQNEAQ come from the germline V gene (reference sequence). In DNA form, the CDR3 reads TGTGCCAGCACCTCCGGGAGGGGGGATTCCTACAATGAGCAGTTCTTC. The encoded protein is CASTSGRGDSYNEQFF. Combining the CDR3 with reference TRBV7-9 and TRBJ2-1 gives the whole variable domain DTGVSQNPRHKITKRGQNVTFRCDPISEHNRLYWYRQTLGQGPEFLTYFQNEAQLEKSRLLSDRFSAERPKGSFSTLEIQRTEQGDSAMYLCASTSGRGDSYNEQFFGPGTRLTVL.

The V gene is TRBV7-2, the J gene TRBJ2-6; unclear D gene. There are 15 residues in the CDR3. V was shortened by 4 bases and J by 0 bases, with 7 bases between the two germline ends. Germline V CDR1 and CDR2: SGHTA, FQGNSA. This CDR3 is CASSSWHSGANVLTF. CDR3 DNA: TGTGCCAGCAGCTCATGGCACTCTGGGGCCAACGTCCTGACTTTC.

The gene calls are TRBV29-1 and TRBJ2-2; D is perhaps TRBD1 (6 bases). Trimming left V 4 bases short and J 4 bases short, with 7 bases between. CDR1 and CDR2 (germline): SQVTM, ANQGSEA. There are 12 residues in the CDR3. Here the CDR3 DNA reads TGCAGCGTTGCCAGGGGCACCGGGGAGCTGTTTTTT. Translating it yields CSVARGTGELFF.

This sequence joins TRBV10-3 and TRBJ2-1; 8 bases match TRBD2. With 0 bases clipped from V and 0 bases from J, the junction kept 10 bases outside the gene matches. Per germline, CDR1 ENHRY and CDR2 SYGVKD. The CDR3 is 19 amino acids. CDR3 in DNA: TGTGCCATCAGTGAGTCTGCTAGCGGGCGTAGAAGCTCCTACAATGAGCAGTTCTTC. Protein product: CAISESASGRRSSYNEQFF.

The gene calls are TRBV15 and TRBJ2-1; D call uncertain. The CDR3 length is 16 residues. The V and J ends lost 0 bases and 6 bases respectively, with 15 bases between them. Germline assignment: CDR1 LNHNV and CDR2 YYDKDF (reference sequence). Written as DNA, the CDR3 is TGTGCCACCAGCAGAGATAATTCGGTTCGCCTCAATGAGCAGTTCTTC. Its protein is CATSRDNSVRLNEQFF.

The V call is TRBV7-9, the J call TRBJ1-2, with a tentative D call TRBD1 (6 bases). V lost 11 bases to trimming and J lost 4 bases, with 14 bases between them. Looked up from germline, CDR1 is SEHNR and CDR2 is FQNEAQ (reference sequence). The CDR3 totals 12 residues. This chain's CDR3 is CALRGQAYGYTF. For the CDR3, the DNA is TGTGCCCTGCGGGGGCAGGCCTATGGCTACACCTTC.

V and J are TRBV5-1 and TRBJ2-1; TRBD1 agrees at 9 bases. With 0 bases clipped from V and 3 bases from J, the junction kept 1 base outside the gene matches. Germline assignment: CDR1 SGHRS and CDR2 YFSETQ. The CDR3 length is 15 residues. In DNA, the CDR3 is TGCGCCAGCAGCTTGGTGGGACAGGGCTACAATGAGCAGTTCTTC. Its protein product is CASSLVGQGYNEQFF. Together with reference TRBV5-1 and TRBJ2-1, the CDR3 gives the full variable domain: KAGVTQTPRYLIKTRGQQVTLSCSPISGHRSVSWYQQTPGQGLQFLFEYFSETQRNKGNFPGRFSGRQFSNSRSEMNVSTLELGDSALYLCASSLVGQGYNEQFFGPGTRLTVL.

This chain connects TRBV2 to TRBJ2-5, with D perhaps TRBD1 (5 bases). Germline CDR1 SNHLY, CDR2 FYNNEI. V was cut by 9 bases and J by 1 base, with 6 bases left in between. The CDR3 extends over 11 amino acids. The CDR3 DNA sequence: TGTGCCAGGACAGTCCAAGAGACCCAGTACTTC. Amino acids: CARTVQETQYF.

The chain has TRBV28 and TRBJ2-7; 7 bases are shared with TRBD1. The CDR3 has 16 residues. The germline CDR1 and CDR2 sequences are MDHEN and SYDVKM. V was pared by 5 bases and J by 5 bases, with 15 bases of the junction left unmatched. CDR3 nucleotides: TGTGCCAGCAGTCCTTACATATCGACAGGGCAACACGAGCAGTACTTC. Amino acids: CASSPYISTGQHEQYF.

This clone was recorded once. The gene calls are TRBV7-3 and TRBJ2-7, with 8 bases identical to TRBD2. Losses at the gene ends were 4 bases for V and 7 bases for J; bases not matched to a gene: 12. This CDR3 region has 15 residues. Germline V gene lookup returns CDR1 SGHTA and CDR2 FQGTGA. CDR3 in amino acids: CASSSGGGRVSEQYF. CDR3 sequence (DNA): TGTGCCAGCAGCTCCGGGGGGGGCCGCGTCTCGGAGCAGTACTTC.

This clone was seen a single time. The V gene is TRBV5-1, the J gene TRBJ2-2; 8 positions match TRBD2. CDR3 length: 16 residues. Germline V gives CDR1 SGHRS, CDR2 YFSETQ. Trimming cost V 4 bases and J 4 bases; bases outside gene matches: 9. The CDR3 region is CASSEPPAGGTGELFF. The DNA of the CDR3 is TGCGCCAGCAGCGAGCCGCCGGCGGGGGGCACCGGGGAGCTGTTTTTT. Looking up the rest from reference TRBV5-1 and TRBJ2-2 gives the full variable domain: KAGVTQTPRYLIKTRGQQVTLSCSPISGHRSVSWYQQTPGQGLQFLFEYFSETQRNKGNFPGRFSGRQFSNSRSEMNVSTLELGDSALYLCASSEPPAGGTGELFFGEGSRLTVL.

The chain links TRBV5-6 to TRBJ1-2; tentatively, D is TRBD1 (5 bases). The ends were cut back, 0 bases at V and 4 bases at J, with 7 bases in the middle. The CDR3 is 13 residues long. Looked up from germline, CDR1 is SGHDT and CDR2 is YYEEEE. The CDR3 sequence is CASSLDRRYGYTF. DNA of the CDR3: TGTGCCAGCAGCTTGGACAGGCGCTATGGCTACACCTTC.

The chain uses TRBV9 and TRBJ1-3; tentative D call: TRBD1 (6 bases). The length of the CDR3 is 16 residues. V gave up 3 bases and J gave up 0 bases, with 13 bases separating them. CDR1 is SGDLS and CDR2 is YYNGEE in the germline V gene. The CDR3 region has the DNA TGTGCCAGCAGCGCCCTGGACAGCCGCTCTGGAAACACCATATATTTT. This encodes CASSALDSRSGNTIYF.

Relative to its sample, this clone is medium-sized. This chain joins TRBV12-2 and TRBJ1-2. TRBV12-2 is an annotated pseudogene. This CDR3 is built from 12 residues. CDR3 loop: CASRPEGDGYTF. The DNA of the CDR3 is TGTGCAAGTCGCCCCGAGGGTGATGGCTACACCTTC.